This TCR beta chain comes out of a study of cytomegalovirus exposure and HLA in healthy donors (TCRdb year 2017). As for the study more broadly: An earlier analysis of several hundred of the donors reported 250 to 350 Gb of sequence data and 117 million unique TCR beta sequences obtained from around 190 million T cells. Typing coverage differed by locus: A, B, C, DRB1 and DQB1 were typed in about 620-640 donors, DQA1 in 500 to 550, DPA1 in some 610, and DPB1 in around 490. An earlier analysis of approximately 580 of the donors used high-throughput TCR beta sequencing to judge whether each TCR beta V gene segment behaved as functional or pseudogenic. A later genetic analysis took genome-wide SNP genotypes for about 60% of the roughly 670 donors and used that subset as a discovery cohort. Along with the roughly 710-subject first cohort, a separate validation cohort of around 120 different subjects was used. The study aimed to test whether cataloging public T cell receptors could reveal signatures of past pathogen exposure. The genetic ancestry cluster associated with self-reported Caucasian donors included about 81% of the 300 to 400 genotyped donors. HLA typing covered class I and class II loci at four-digit resolution. An early release covering about 600 HLA-typed donors comprised about 290 gigabases of sequencing data and 85 million to 100 million unique TCR sequences. To predict cytomegalovirus infection status, the study brought together high-throughput TCR immunosequencing, statistical association of individual TCRs with disease status, and machine learning. Because of strong linkage in the cohort, 5 or 6 DR-DQ haplotypes were treated as single units for association and clustering. The later analysis used no new phenotypic data to find candidate immune exposures, relying instead on TCR beta sequences and their occurrence across donors. A later analysis re-examined previously published TCR beta repertoires from more than 600 donors and added high-resolution HLA genotyping to investigate patterns of TCR occurrence. Donor age, sex, ethnicity and CMV serostatus were collected together with the repertoire data. The study used immunosequencing to profile the T cell repertoires of under 700 subjects and linked those repertoires to cytomegalovirus serostatus. Across approximately 400 genotyped donors of the cohort, an average of about 240,000 unique TCR beta nucleotide sequences per donor were sequenced, and roughly 20% of those sequences were non-productive. Every repertoire in the discovery cohort had been generated on one and the same sequencing platform.

About this clone: Its antigen target is currently unknown. The sample holds no much larger clone one base away, and base qualities are not on file.

Libraries were prepared through the immunoSEQ multiplex PCR assay. For the multiplex PCR, a mixture combining 60 forward primers for TCR Vbeta segments and 13 reverse primers for TCR Jbeta segments was used. A multiplex PCR assay on genomic DNA amplified the CDR3 region of rearranged TCR beta genes. The Illumina HiSeq System was used to sequence the amplified TCR beta libraries as 87-base-pair reads. Per the source publication's procedure: A later analysis tallied tens of millions of unique TCR beta chains across the 700 or so repertoires, and about 10 million of those chains were shared by two or more donors. Raw reads were error-corrected and collapsed into unique sequences by a nearest-neighbor algorithm in which closely related sequences were merged to remove PCR and sequencing errors. Alignment of CDR3 sequences to IMGT reference sequences was used to assign V, D and J gene segments. For a sequence to be retained, at least a six-nucleotide match to both a V gene segment and a J gene segment was required. A rearrangement was called productive if the CDR3 had no stop codons and remained in frame with V and J, and every other rearrangement was called non-productive. Following IMGT convention, CDR3 was defined as the stretch from the second conserved V-encoded cysteine up to the conserved J-encoded phenylalanine. The earlier analysis of about 560 of the donors excluded any sequence lacking an unambiguous match to a single V gene segment. An earlier analysis of 450 to 650 of the donors called V segments functional above 56.7% productive rearrangements and segregating when the between-donor standard deviation exceeded 5%. A statistical classification framework was built for diagnosing cytomegalovirus status from the catalog of TCR beta chain sequences. In a later analysis, V and J genes were assigned by comparing TCR nucleotide sequences against IMGT/GENE-DB human TR gene sequences. The TCRdist pipeline was used in a later analysis to assign CDR3 sequences and most-parsimonious VDJ recombination scenarios. In a later analysis, every TCR beta chain was defined by the combination of its CDR3 amino acid sequence and its V-gene family, and reads without a unique V-gene family were dropped. As a way to deal with suspected cross-contamination and a sequencing artifact, a later analysis dropped 450 to 600 nucleotide sequences that were highly shared and had low generation probability. In a later analysis, a clonal expansion index for each public chain was calculated from normalized within-repertoire ranks of inferred template counts. Generation probabilities in a later analysis came from a VDJ recombination model fitted to out-of-frame rearrangements, and those results were checked against IGoR. Hypergeometric tests were used in a later analysis to score TCR-TCR, TCR-HLA and TCR-CMV co-occurrence, with a repertoire-size bias correction applied to the TCR pairs. In a later analysis, false discovery rates were estimated by permuting HLA or CMV assignments 20 times. In a later analysis, co-occurring TCRs were grouped with DBSCAN, and TCRdist sequence similarity was added when clustering was performed within HLA-allele-positive subsets. Co-occurrence clustering excluded repertoires with fewer than 30,000 or more than 120,000 public chains, plus five with anomalous nucleotide sharing. Held by TCRdb, this immuneACCESS table contains in-frame sequences only and omits some clones. Under half of the omission traces to an unresolved V gene where checked; the cause of the rest is unknown. V and J calls and clone size follow that table, whereas D and trimming were derived from the DNA. The sample has about 160,000 clones on record, 80% to 85% of them singletons. The top ten clones comprise 7.5% to 9% of the sample.

Overall study outcomes, separate from this receptor: When HLA alleles, especially DR and DQ, strongly co-occurred, TCR associations were difficult to assign to individual alleles. While some public TCRs were present in many individuals, most TCR sequences turned up only very rarely across donors. About 15 rarely observed V segments, including chromosome 9 orphons, were excluded from the earlier analysis of approximately 500 of the donors because counts were too low. A further reported finding was that TCR beta sequences accurately predicted the HLA-A and HLA-B alleles for most subjects in the first cohort. A cluster of highly shared sequence variants was judged likely to represent a technical artifact of the sequencing pipeline. A later analysis found that TCR association rates varied across HLA loci, with DRB1 alleles showing the most associated TCRs and HLA-C alleles the fewest. V-gene and J-gene trimming of TCR beta chains was associated with a missense DCLRE1C variant in a later genetic analysis, and the association was replicated in an independent cohort. The authors suggested that the approach could potentially be generalized to other disease states and immunological phenotypes. In an earlier analysis of some 500 of the donors, most TCR beta V segments appeared in productive rearrangements about 87% or about 30% of the time, broadly matching IMGT annotations. In vitro tests confirmed that a few of the cytomegalovirus-associated TCR beta chains recognize cytomegalovirus antigens. In a later analysis, most CMV-associated TCR beta chains were found to appear HLA-restricted, with HLA associations seemingly driven largely by CMV exposure. Specific HLA alleles were associated with roughly 17,000 TCR beta sequences at a false discovery rate of 0.05 in a later analysis. According to a later genetic analysis, donors in an Asian-associated ancestry cluster had fewer N-insertions in productive TCRs than the approximately 650-donor mean. In a later analysis, HLA-associated TCR beta chains were found to be more clonally expanded and to have lower generation probabilities than equally common non-associated chains. Because HLA typing was unavailable for some donors at each locus, only the typed subset was used in association tests. Only TCR beta chains were sequenced in this cohort, and the absence of alpha or paired-chain data limited detectable features. The 87-base-pair reads could not distinguish some IMGT-functional V segments, including TRBV6-2 and TRBV6-3, so those segments were excluded. Roughly uniform sequencing depth across donors was assumed in presence/absence analyses, although this assumption may not hold. For the cohort, immune exposure information was limited to CMV serostatus. Linkage disequilibrium might explain the correlated functional status among segregating V segments, but an unknown experimental factor could not be excluded. The study gave a list of over 150 TCR beta chains associated with cytomegalovirus. In a later analysis, several top co-occurrence clusters were reported to appear linked to parvovirus B19, influenza, CMV and Epstein-Barr virus. In both the original and validation cohorts, the classifier was reported to diagnose cytomegalovirus status with high specificity and sensitivity.

The cohort comprised 550 to 700 healthy bone marrow donors. Cohort members were all nominally healthy when sampled, although unrecorded immune exposures were likely present. The donor tested CMV seropositive and was one of the 289 seropositive cohort members. Each donor provided a peripheral blood sample, and peripheral blood mononuclear cells were used for TCR beta sequencing. Genomic DNA extraction from the blood cell samples was performed with the Qiagen DNeasy Blood Extraction Kit. The junction shows trimming of 3 bases on V and 4 bases on J, plus 15 bases between the germline ends. The CDR3 has 16 amino acids, counting the end cysteine and phenylalanine. This entry keeps only the CDR3 DNA: 48 bases, framed from base 1. The germline V gene encodes CDR1 MGHDK and CDR2 SYGVNS.

The sequenced material came from PBMCs. This TCR was recovered from a male donor in good health and CMV-seropositive. Recombination linked TRBV25-1 to TRBJ2-2, with TRBD1 tentatively as D gene (7 bases match). The CDR3 region: CASSDARRGVTGELFF. The bases are TGTGCCAGCAGTGACGCGCGCAGGGGGGTCACCGGGGAGCTGTTTTTT.